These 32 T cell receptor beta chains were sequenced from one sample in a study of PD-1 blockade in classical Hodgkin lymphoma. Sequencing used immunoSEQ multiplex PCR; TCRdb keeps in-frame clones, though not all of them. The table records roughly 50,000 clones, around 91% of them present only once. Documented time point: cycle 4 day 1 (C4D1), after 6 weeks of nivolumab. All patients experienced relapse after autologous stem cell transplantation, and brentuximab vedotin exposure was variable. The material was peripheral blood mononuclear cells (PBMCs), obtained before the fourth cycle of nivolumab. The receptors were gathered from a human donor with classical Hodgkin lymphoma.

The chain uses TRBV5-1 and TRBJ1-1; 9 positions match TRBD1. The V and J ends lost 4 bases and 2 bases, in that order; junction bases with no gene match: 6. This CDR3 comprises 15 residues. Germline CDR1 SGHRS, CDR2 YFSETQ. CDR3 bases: TGCGCCAGCAGCCAGAGACAGGGGGTAAACACTGAAGCTTTCTTT. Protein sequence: CASSQRQGVNTEAFF.

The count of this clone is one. CDR3 sequence (DNA): TGTGCCAGCAGTGGGGACCGGTTCTACACTGTCTACACCTTC. It codes for CASSGDRFYTVYTF. The chain links TRBV6-5 to TRBJ1-2, with a possible D match to TRBD1 (5 bases). The CDR3 spans 14 residues. V was shortened by 5 bases and J by 10 bases, with 20 bases between the two germline ends. The V gene's germline CDR1 is MNHEY and CDR2 SVGAGI.

In DNA, the CDR3 is TGTGCCAGCAGTTCCCCGGGGCTCTCAGACAATGAGCAGTTCTTC. Translation gives CASSSPGLSDNEQFF. The chain combines TRBV27 with TRBJ2-1; D tentatively fits TRBD1 or TRBD2 (5 bases each). Deletions cut 4 bases from V and 5 bases from J, with 15 bases between. The CDR3 loop spans 15 amino acids. CDR1 is MNHEY, CDR2 SMNVEV, per germline (reference sequence).

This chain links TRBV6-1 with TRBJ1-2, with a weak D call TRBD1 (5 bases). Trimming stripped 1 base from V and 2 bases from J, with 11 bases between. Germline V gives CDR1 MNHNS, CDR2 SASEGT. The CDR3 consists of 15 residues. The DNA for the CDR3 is TGTGCCAGCAGTGAAGGAGGGACGGAGAACTATGGCTACACCTTC. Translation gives CASSEGGTENYGYTF.

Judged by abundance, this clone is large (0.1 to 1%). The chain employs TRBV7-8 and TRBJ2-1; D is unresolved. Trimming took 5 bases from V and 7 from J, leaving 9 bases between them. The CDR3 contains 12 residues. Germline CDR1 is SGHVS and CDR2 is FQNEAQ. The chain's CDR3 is CASSPLGNEQFF. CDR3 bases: TGTGCCAGCAGCCCCCTCGGAAATGAGCAGTTCTTC.

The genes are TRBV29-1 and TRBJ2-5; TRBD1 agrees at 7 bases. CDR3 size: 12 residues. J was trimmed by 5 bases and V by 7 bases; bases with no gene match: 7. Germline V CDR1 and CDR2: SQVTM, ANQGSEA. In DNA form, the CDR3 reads TGCAGCGCCCAGGGACAGTCCGAGACCCAGTACTTC. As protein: CSAQGQSETQYF.

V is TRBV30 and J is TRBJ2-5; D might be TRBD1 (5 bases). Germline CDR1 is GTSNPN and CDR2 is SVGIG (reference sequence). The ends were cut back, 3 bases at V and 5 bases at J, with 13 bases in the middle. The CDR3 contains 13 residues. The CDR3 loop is CAWRPKGRETQYF. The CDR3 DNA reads TGTGCCTGGAGACCGAAGGGGCGGGAGACCCAGTACTTC. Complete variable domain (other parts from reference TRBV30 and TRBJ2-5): SQTIHQWPATLVQPVGSPLSLECTVEGTSNPNLYWYRQAAGRGLQLLFYSVGIGQISSEVPQNLSASRPQDRQFILSSKKLLLSDSGFYLCAWRPKGRETQYFGPGTRLLVL.

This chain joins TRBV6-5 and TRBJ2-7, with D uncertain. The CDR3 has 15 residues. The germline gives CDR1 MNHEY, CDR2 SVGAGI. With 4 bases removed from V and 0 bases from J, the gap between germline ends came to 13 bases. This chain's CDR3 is CASSSSVSSSYEQYF. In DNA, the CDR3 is TGTGCCAGCAGTTCCTCAGTCTCCAGCTCCTACGAGCAGTACTTC.

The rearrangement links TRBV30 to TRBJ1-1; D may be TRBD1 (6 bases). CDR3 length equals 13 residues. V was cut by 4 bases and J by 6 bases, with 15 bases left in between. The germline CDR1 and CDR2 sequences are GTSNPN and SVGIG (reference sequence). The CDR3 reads CAWTGGGRAEAFF. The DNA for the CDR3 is TGTGCCTGGACTGGGGGGGGCAGGGCTGAAGCTTTCTTT.

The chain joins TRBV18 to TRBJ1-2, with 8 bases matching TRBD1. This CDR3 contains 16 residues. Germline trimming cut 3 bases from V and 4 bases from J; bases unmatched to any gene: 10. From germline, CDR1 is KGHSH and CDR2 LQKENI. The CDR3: CASSPSEVTGAYGYTF. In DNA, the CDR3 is TGTGCCAGCTCACCTAGCGAAGTGACAGGGGCCTATGGCTACACCTTC.

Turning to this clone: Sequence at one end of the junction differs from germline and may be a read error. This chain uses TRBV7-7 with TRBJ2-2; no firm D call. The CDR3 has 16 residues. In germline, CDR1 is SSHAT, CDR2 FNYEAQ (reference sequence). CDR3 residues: CASSLEMPEKSGELFF. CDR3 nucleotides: TGTGCTAGCAGCTTAGAGATGCCCGAGAAATCCGGGGAGCTGTTTTTT. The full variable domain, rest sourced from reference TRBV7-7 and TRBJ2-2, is GAGVSQSPRYKVTKRGQDVTLRCDPISSHATLYWYQQALGQGPEFLTYFNYEAQPDKSGLPSDRFSAERPEGSISTLTIQRTEQRDSAMYRCASSLEMPEKSGELFFGEGSRLTVL.

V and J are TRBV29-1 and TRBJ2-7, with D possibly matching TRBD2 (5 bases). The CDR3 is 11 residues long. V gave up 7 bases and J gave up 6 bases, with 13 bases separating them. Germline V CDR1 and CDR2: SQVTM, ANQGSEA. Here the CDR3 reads CSGLLAGEQYF. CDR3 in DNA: TGCAGCGGACTCCTAGCCGGCGAGCAGTACTTC.

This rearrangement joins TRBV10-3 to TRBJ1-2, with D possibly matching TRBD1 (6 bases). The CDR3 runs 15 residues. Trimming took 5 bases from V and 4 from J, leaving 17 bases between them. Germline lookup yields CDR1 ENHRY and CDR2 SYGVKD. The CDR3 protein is CAISPGHEGSYGYTF. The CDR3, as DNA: TGTGCCATCAGTCCGGGACATGAAGGCTCCTATGGCTACACCTTC.

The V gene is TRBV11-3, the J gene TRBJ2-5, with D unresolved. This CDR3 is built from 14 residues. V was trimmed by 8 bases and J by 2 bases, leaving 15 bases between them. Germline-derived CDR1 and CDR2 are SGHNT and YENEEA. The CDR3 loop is CASGQDPVQETQYF. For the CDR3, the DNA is TGTGCCAGCGGCCAGGACCCGGTTCAAGAGACCCAGTACTTC.

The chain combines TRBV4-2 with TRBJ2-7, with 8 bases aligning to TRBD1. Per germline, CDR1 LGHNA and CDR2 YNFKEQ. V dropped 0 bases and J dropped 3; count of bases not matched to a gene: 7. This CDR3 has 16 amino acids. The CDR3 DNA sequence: TGTGCCAGCAGCCAAGAACTGGGACAGGCGAACTACGAGCAGTACTTC. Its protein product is CASSQELGQANYEQYF.

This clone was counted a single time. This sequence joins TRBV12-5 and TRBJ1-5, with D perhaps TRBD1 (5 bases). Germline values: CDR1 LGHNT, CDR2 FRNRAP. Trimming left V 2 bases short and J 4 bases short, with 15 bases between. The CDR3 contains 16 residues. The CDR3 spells CASGLRLSGRNQPQHF. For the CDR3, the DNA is TGTGCTAGTGGTTTGCGTTTGTCAGGGAGAAATCAGCCCCAGCATTTT.

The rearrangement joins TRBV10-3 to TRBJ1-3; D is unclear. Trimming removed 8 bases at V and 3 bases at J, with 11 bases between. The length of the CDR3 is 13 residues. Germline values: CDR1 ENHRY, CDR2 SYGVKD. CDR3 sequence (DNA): TGTGCCATCCAGGCAGGCTTTGGAAACACCATATATTTT. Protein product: CAIQAGFGNTIYF.

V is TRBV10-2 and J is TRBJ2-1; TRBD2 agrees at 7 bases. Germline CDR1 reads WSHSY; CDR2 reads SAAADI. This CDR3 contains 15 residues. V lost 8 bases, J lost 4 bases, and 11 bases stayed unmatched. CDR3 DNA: TGCGCCAGCGCCCCCGGGAAGCGGGAATACAATGAGCAGTTCTTC. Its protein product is CASAPGKREYNEQFF.

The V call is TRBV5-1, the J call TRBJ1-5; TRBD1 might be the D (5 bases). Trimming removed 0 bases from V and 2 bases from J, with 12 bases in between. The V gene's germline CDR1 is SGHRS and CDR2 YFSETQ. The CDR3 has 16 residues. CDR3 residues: CASSLVGLTGNQPQHF. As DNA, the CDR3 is TGCGCCAGCAGCTTGGTGGGACTGACAGGCAATCAGCCCCAGCATTTT.

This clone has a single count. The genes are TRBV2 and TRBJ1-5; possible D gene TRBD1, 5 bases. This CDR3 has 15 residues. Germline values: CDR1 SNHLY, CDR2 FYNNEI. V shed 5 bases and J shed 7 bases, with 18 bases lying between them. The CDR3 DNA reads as TGTGCCAGCAGTCCCCTGGGGGGGAATTGGCAGCCCCAGCATTTT. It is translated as CASSPLGGNWQPQHF. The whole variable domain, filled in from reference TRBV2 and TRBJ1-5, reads EPEVTQTPSHQVTQMGQEVILRCVPISNHLYFYWYRQILGQKVEFLVSFYNNEISEKSEIFDDQFSVERPDGSNFTLKIRSTKLEDSAMYFCASSPLGGNWQPQHFGDGTRLSIL.

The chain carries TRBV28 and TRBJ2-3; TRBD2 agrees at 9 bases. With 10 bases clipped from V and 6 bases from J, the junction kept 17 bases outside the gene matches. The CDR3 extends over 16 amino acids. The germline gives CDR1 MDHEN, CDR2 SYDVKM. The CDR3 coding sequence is TGTGCCACCCTATCAAGCGGGAGGTACCTCTTGGATACGCAGTATTTT. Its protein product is CATLSSGRYLLDTQYF.

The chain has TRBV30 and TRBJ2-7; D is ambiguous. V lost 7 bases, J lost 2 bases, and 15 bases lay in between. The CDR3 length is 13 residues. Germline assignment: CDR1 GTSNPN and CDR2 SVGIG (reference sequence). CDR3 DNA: TGTGCCTTCCAGAGGCAGGTTCCCTACGAGCAGTACTTC. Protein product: CAFQRQVPYEQYF.

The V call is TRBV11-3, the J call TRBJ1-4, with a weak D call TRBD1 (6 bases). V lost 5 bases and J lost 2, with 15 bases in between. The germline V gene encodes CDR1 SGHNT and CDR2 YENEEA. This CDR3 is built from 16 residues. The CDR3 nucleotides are TGTGCCAGCAGCCCCAGCTCGGGGGCTACTAATGAAAAACTGTTTTTT. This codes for CASSPSSGATNEKLFF.

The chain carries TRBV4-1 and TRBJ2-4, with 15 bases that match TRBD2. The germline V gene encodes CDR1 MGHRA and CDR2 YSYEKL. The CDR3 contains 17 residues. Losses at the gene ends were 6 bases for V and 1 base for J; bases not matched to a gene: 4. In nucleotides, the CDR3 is TGCGCCAGCAGTGGACTAGCGGGAGGGATGGCCAAAAACATTCAGTACTTC. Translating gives CASSGLAGGMAKNIQYF.

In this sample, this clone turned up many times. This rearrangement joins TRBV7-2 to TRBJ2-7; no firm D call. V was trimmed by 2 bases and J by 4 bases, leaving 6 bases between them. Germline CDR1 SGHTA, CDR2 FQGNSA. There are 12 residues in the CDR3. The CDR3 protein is CASSLLEYEQYF. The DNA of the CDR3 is TGTGCCAGCAGCTTATTGGAATACGAGCAGTACTTC.

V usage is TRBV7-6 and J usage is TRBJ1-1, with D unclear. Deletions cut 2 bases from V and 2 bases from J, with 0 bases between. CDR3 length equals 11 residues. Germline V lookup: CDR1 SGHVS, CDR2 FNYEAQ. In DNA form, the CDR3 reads TGTGCCAGCAGCTTAAACACTGAAGCTTTCTTT. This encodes CASSLNTEAFF.

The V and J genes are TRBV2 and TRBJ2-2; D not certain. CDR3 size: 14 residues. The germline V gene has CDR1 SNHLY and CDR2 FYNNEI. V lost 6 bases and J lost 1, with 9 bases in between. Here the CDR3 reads CASRPARNTGELFF. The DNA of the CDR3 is TGTGCCAGCAGGCCGGCCAGGAACACCGGGGAGCTGTTTTTT.

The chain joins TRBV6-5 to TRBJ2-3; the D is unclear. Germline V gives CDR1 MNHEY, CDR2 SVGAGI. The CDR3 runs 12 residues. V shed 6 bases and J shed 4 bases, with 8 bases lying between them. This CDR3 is CASSQTADTQYF. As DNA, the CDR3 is TGTGCCAGCAGCCAGACGGCAGATACGCAGTATTTT.

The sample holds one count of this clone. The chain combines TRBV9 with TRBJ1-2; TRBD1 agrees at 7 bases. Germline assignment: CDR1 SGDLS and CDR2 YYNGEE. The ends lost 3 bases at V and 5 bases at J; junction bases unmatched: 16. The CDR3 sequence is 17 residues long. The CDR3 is CASSGQNFRDRGYGYTF. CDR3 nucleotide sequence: TGTGCCAGCAGCGGTCAAAACTTCCGGGACAGAGGTTATGGCTACACCTTC.

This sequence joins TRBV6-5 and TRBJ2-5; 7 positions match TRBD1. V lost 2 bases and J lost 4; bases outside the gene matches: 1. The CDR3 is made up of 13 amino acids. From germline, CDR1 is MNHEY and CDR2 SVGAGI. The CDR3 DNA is TGTGCCAGCAGTTACAGGGGGCGAGAGACCCAGTACTTC. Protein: CASSYRGRETQYF.

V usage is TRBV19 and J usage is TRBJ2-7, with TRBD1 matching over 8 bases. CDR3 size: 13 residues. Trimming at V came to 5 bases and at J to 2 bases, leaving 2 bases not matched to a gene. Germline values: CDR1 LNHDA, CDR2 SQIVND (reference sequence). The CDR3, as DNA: TGTGCCAGTAGTTACAGGGGGGCCTACGAGCAGTACTTC. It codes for CASSYRGAYEQYF.

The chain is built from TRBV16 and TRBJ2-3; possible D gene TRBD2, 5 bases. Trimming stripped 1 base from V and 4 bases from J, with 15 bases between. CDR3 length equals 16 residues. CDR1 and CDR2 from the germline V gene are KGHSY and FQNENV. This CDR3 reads CASSQFNYSGSDTQYF. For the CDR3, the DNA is TGTGCCAGCAGCCAATTTAATTACAGCGGTTCAGATACGCAGTATTTT.